This paragraph reports one T cell receptor beta chain. These data belong to a study of blood T cell repertoires in COVID-19. The CDR3 contains 13 residues. The germline V gene encodes CDR1 SGHVS and CDR2 FQNEAQ. V shed 0 bases and J shed 5 bases, with 7 bases lying between them. Clones were sequenced by immunoSEQ multiplex PCR, and TCRdb holds only the in-frame ones, with some missing. The sample records about 290,000 clones, approximately 88% being singletons. The age range of participants was about 18 to 100 years, with residence in approximately 25 US areas. The study counted Cohort 3 donors as recovered given two negative PCRs, clearance, or symptom resolution.

The source material was PBMCs or T cells enriched from blood (not recorded which). The TCR originated in a woman in her 40s who had recovered from COVID-19. The chain is built from TRBV7-8 and TRBJ2-5; no firm D call. CDR3 loop: CASSLAHRETQYF. Written as DNA, the CDR3 is TGTGCCAGCAGCTTAGCCCATCGGGAGACCCAGTACTTC.